Detailed here is one T cell receptor (beta chain). Its antigen is as yet unknown. At one of its ends the junction is not consistent with the germline gene, which may arise from a read error. The source of the sample is a study of Graves' ophthalmopathy and Graves' hyperthyroidism. Broader study findings: Most thyroid clonotypes expanded beyond 0.001 frequency were also found in blood.

The CDR3 consists of 13 residues. Germline V gene lookup returns CDR1 MNHEY and CDR2 SVGEGT. Investigators amplified TCR beta CDR3 regions from RNA transcripts. Scientists carried out first-round RT-PCR using HTBI primers and then a second-round multiplex PCR. A single record per CDR3 protein comes from TCRdb applying MiXCR to the multiplex PCR reads. The repertoire includes hundreds of thousands of distinct CDR3 sequences, 22% of them detected once, and roughly 6.9% sits in the top ten. In this cohort's terms, stable hyperthyroidism meant no ophthalmopathy by 18 months of follow-up. Excluded: other autoimmune disease, uncontrolled infection, pregnancy or lactation. Physicians reached a diagnosis by relying on clinical symptoms, serum thyroxine, TRAb, thyroid ultrasound and orbital computed tomography.

The TCR sequence derives from a woman between 18 and 29 years old with stable Graves' hyperthyroidism. Some clones in this sample may be carry-over from other donors' samples. The V and J genes are TRBV6-2 or TRBV6-3 and TRBJ2-5; 9 positions agree with TRBD2. The sequencing input was peripheral blood. The CDR3 loop is CASRPGLAWLVDF. The DNA of the CDR3 is TGTGCCAGCAGACCCGGACTAGCGTGGCTTGTGGACTTC.